This is a list of T cell receptor beta chains from one sample in a study of shared clonotypes between healthy human individuals. TCRdb's table, derived via immunoSEQ multiplex PCR, lists solely in-frame clones and lacks some. The data contain approximately 2.3 million clones, more than 85% of them seen just once; the ten biggest clones take up about 0.41%. Sequencing was carried out using naive CD4+ T cells from PBMCs. The source is a young man in good health. Some clones in this sample may be carry-over from other donors' samples. Both conserved end residues are part of each CDR3. D genes are given only for firm matches. Clone size is given for some rows only: seen once, a few or many times, or a class if the clone is expanded.

TRBV14,.,.,TRBJ1-2,TGTGCCAGCAGCCAAGGTGGCTTCTGGGGCTACACCTTC,CASSQGGFWGYTF
TRBV2,TRBD1,.,TRBJ2-3,TGTGCCAGCAGCCGGACAGGGTCTGTCGATACGCAGTATTTT,CASSRTGSVDTQYF
TRBV5-1,.,.,TRBJ2-6,TGCGCCAGCAGCTTGGCGGGGTTCTCTGGGGCCAACGTCCTGACTTTC,CASSLAGFSGANVLTF
TRBV11-2,TRBD1,.,TRBJ2-3,TGTGCCAGCAGCTTAAGGCGGACAGGGGGCACAGATACGCAGTATTTT,CASSLRRTGGTDTQYF
TRBV7-3,TRBD1,.,TRBJ1-2,TGTGCCAGCAGCTTAAGCGCCCCGACAGGGGAGTCCTATGGCTACACCTTC,CASSLSAPTGESYGYTF
TRBV7-2,TRBD2,.,TRBJ2-1,TGTGCCAGCAGCTTTCATAGCGGGAGGAATGAGCAGTTCTTC,CASSFHSGRNEQFF
TRBV27,.,.,TRBJ1-1,TGTGCCAGCAGTATAAGACCGAGCAACACTGAAGCTTTCTTT,CASSIRPSNTEAFF
TRBV7-2,.,.,TRBJ2-2,TGTGCCAGCAGCTTATGGGACTTCGCTACCGGGGAGCTGTTTTTT,CASSLWDFATGELFF
TRBV6-5,.,.,TRBJ2-5,TGTGCCAGCAGTAGGGGGTCCGGAGGGGCCCAGTACTTC,CASSRGSGGAQYF
TRBV15,TRBD1,.,TRBJ2-5,TGTGCCACCAGCAGCGGACAGGGGAGTGGTGCGGAGACCCAGTACTTC,CATSSGQGSGAETQYF
TRBV6-1,TRBD1,.,TRBJ1-2,TGTGCCGCCCTGACAGGGTTGAACTATGGCTACACCTTC,CAALTGLNYGYTF
TRBV5-4,TRBD1,once,TRBJ1-1,TGTGCCAGCAGCTTCGGGACAGGGGGATTGAACACTGAAGCTTTCTTT,CASSFGTGGLNTEAFF
TRBV29-1,.,.,TRBJ2-5,TGCAGCGTTGATAGGGGTGGATGGGAGACCCAGTACTTC,CSVDRGGWETQYF
TRBV7-2,.,once,TRBJ2-1,TGTGCCAGCAGCGGAGGCGATGAGCAGTTCTTC,CASSGGDEQFF
TRBV28,.,.,TRBJ1-2,TGTGCCAGCACCTTTTGGGGGGCGCGGGGCTACACCTTC,CASTFWGARGYTF
TRBV30,.,once,TRBJ2-5,TGTGCCTGGAGTGTACATTTTACAGTCCCCGGGCCCCAAGAGACCCAGTACTTC,CAWSVHFTVPGPQETQYF
TRBV29-1,.,.,TRBJ1-3,TGCAGCGTTGAAGGAGGAGGTTTCTCTGGAAACACCATATATTTT,CSVEGGGFSGNTIYF
TRBV18,.,.,TRBJ1-4,TGTGCCAGCTCAATAACGGGGAGAAATGAAAAACTGTTTTTT,CASSITGRNEKLFF
TRBV6-5,.,.,TRBJ1-3,TGTGCCAGCAGTTACTCGGATGGAAACACCATATATTTT,CASSYSDGNTIYF
TRBV28,.,.,TRBJ1-2,TGTGCCAGCAGTGCCCCGGACGGGACCCCTGGCTACACCTTC,CASSAPDGTPGYTF
TRBV23-1,.,.,TRBJ2-2,TGCGCCAGCAGTCGGGCGGGCACCGGGGAGCTGTTTTTT,CASSRAGTGELFF
TRBV4-2,.,.,TRBJ1-4,TGTGCCAGCAGCCAAAAAGGTTGGGGGGGTCCAACTAATGAAAAACTGTTTTTT,CASSQKGWGGPTNEKLFF
TRBV7-3,TRBD2,.,TRBJ2-3,TGTGCCAGCAGCTTAACGGCTAGCGGGAGGGATACGCAGTATTTT,CASSLTASGRDTQYF
TRBV5-5,.,once,TRBJ1-2,TGTGCCAGCAGCCCACAGACGGCTCTCTATGGCTACACCTTC,CASSPQTALYGYTF
TRBV5-4,.,.,TRBJ1-1,TGTGCCAGCAGCCCTCAAAGCATGGACACTGAAGCTTTCTTT,CASSPQSMDTEAFF
TRBV5-8,TRBD2,.,TRBJ2-4,TGTGCCAGCAGCTTGGGCGGACTAGCGGGGCAAAACATTCAGTACTTC,CASSLGGLAGQNIQYF
TRBV18,.,.,TRBJ1-1,TGTGCCAGCTCTCCCGGGGTGAACACTGAAGCTTTCTTT,CASSPGVNTEAFF
TRBV7-9,TRBD1,.,TRBJ1-4,TGTGCCAGCAGCTTGGAGGGGGCGAGGGAAAAACTGTTTTTT,CASSLEGAREKLFF
TRBV15,.,.,TRBJ1-2,TGTGCCACCAGCAGTGAACACGTTCATGGCTACACCTTC,CATSSEHVHGYTF
TRBV7-2,TRBD2,.,TRBJ2-7,TGTGCCAGCAGCAGCGCGGGGGGCTCCTACGAGCAGTACTTC,CASSSAGGSYEQYF
TRBV5-1,TRBD1,.,TRBJ2-7,TGCGCCAGCAGCGCCGGGCCAGGGGGCTACGAGCAGTACTTC,CASSAGPGGYEQYF
TRBV28,.,.,TRBJ2-1,TGTGCCAGCCTACCAAAAACCGTAATGTCCTACAATGAGCAGTTCTTC,CASLPKTVMSYNEQFF
TRBV15,.,.,TRBJ2-1,TGTGCCACCAGCAGAGAAGGCCGGAGTGAGCAGTTCTTC,CATSREGRSEQFF
TRBV19,TRBD1,.,TRBJ1-2,TGTGCCAGTAGTATAAGACCGGGACAGGGGGCCTATGGCTACACCTTC,CASSIRPGQGAYGYTF
TRBV19,.,.,TRBJ2-1,TGTGCCAGTAGGGAGCTAGATAGAGGCGAGCAGTTCTTC,CASRELDRGEQFF
TRBV5-1,.,few,TRBJ2-5,TGCGCCAGCAGCTTCGGACAGCCTCAAGAGACCCAGTACTTC,CASSFGQPQETQYF
TRBV7-8,.,.,TRBJ1-5,TGTGCCAGCAGCCCTACAGGGATCCCAAATCAGCCCCAGCATTTT,CASSPTGIPNQPQHF
TRBV28,.,.,TRBJ2-1,TGTGCCAGCAGCTGGGGGGACGCTTACAATGAGCAGTTCTTC,CASSWGDAYNEQFF
TRBV11-3,.,.,TRBJ2-2,TGTGCCAGCAGGGCAGAAATGGCCGGGGAGCTGTTTTTT,CASRAEMAGELFF
TRBV5-4,TRBD2,.,TRBJ2-2,TGTGCCAGCAGACCGGGACTAGCCAACACCGGGGAGCTGTTTTTT,CASRPGLANTGELFF
TRBV20-1,.,.,TRBJ2-1,TGCAGTGCTAGACCTTCCAATGAGCAGTTCTTC,CSARPSNEQFF
TRBV7-9,TRBD2,.,TRBJ2-1,TGTGCCAGCAGCCCTTCTAGCGGGGCATACAATGAGCAGTTCTTC,CASSPSSGAYNEQFF
TRBV5-1,TRBD1,.,TRBJ2-2,TGCGCCAGCAGCTTCGTGGACAGGGAGCGCGGGGAGCTGTTTTTT,CASSFVDRERGELFF
TRBV5-1,.,.,TRBJ2-7,TGCGCCAGCAGCTTGGCCGGGGCCGACTACGAGCAGTACTTC,CASSLAGADYEQYF
TRBV28,TRBD2,.,TRBJ2-7,TGTGCCAGCCGTTTAGCGGGATTAGGGGTGGGCGAGCAGTACTTC,CASRLAGLGVGEQYF
TRBV4-1,TRBD1,.,TRBJ2-7,TGCGCCAGCAGCCGGGGACAGGGGAACGAGCAGTACTTC,CASSRGQGNEQYF
TRBV2,TRBD2,.,TRBJ2-1,TGTGCCAGCAACGGACCCGGGAGGGGTTACAATGAGCAGTTCTTC,CASNGPGRGYNEQFF
TRBV5-1,.,.,TRBJ2-1,TGCGCCAGCAGAGCGGGCGGTTACAATGAGCAGTTCTTC,CASRAGGYNEQFF
TRBV7-9,.,.,TRBJ1-1,TGTGCCAGCAGCTTAGCGCGGAGGGATGGGACTGAAGCTTTCTTT,CASSLARRDGTEAFF
TRBV7-3,TRBD2,few,TRBJ2-1,TGTGCCAGCAGCTTAGGGACTAGCGGGAGTAATGAGCAGTTCTTC,CASSLGTSGSNEQFF